These 18 T cell receptor beta chains were all obtained from the same sample, sequenced in a study of radiotherapy plus CTLA-4 blockade in lung cancer. Data came from immunoSEQ multiplex PCR; TCRdb stores just in-frame clones and leaves some out. The sample lists some 51,000 clones; around 75% were seen once. The specimen comprised peripheral blood, sampled from a patient treated with radiotherapy plus ipilimumab. The source of these receptors is a human donor with non-small cell lung cancer who had a complete response to radiotherapy plus ipilimumab.

The rearrangement joins TRBV11-2 to TRBJ1-2, with D perhaps matching TRBD1 (6 bases). Germline-derived CDR1 and CDR2 are SGHAT and FQNNGV. V was trimmed by 2 bases and J by 0 bases, leaving 13 bases between them. The CDR3 spans 16 residues. The CDR3 spells CASSLSRGRANYGYTF. The CDR3 DNA reads TGTGCCAGCAGCTTAAGCAGGGGTCGTGCTAACTATGGCTACACCTTC.

The chain combines TRBV7-2 with TRBJ1-1; maybe TRBD1 (6 bases). Trimming pared 5 bases from V and 4 bases from J, leaving 14 bases between. The germline V gene has CDR1 SGHTA and CDR2 FQGNSA. The CDR3 covers 14 residues. The CDR3, as DNA: TGTGCCAGCAGCACGGGACACCGGGCCACTGAAGCTTTCTTT. Protein: CASSTGHRATEAFF.

The chain couples TRBV27 to TRBJ2-7; maybe TRBD1 (6 bases). The CDR3 extends over 14 amino acids. Germline V gene lookup returns CDR1 MNHEY and CDR2 SMNVEV (reference sequence). V lost 2 bases to trimming and J lost 4 bases, with 12 bases between them. The CDR3 DNA follows: TGTGCCAGCAGTTTAATTGACAGGCCATACGAGCAGTACTTC. It yields the protein CASSLIDRPYEQYF.

This chain joins TRBV19 and TRBJ2-1, with 10 positions matching TRBD2. The germline CDR1 and CDR2 sequences are LNHDA and SQIVND (reference sequence). The length of the CDR3 is 17 residues. V dropped 5 bases and J dropped 6; count of bases not matched to a gene: 13. The DNA of the CDR3 is TGTGCCAGTAGTCCCGGTAGCGGGGGGCCGACCGTCAATGAGCAGTTCTTC. This sequence encodes CASSPGSGGPTVNEQFF.

The chain employs TRBV6-5 and TRBJ1-5; TRBD1 agrees at 10 bases. This CDR3 has 15 amino acids. V lost 6 bases to trimming and J lost 3 bases; unmatched junction nucleotides: 5. Germline CDR1 is MNHEY and CDR2 is SVGAGI. CDR3 coding DNA: TGTGCCAGCAGCCGGACAGGGGGTGTCAATCAGCCCCAGCATTTT. Translation gives CASSRTGGVNQPQHF.

The V call is TRBV30, the J call TRBJ1-5, with D possibly being TRBD1 (5 bases). Trimming removed 3 bases from V and 3 bases from J, with 12 bases in between. The CDR3 is 14 amino acids. CDR1 is GTSNPN, CDR2 SVGIG, per germline (reference sequence). The CDR3 loop reads CAWSNGHNNQPQHF. The CDR3 nucleotides are TGTGCCTGGAGCAATGGACATAACAATCAGCCCCAGCATTTT.

The sample holds a few counts of this clone. This chain links TRBV5-1 with TRBJ2-3; no reliable D call. V lost 3 bases to trimming and J lost 1 base, with 15 bases between them. CDR1 is SGHRS and CDR2 is YFSETQ in the germline V gene. The CDR3 covers 16 residues. The CDR3 bases are TGCGCCAGCAGCTCCCTGGGTGGGCCCGGCACAGATACGCAGTATTTT. This sequence encodes CASSSLGGPGTDTQYF.

This clone has just one count. The chain couples TRBV6-1 to TRBJ2-7; D is unclear. Trimming left V 3 bases short and J 3 bases short, with 6 bases between. CDR1 and CDR2 (germline): MNHNS, SASEGT. The CDR3 extends over 12 amino acids. The CDR3 is CASSDYNYEQYV. CDR3 coding DNA: TGTGCCAGCAGTGATTACAACTACGAGCAGTACGTC.

This clone was counted a few times. The chain carries TRBV15 and TRBJ2-3; the D is unclear. The germline V gene encodes CDR1 LNHNV and CDR2 YYDKDF (reference sequence). V dropped 5 bases and J dropped 3 bases, with 6 bases sitting between them. The CDR3 consists of 12 residues. CDR3 coding DNA: TGTGCCACCAGCTCCTTAACAGATACGCAGTATTTT. Its translation: CATSSLTDTQYF. Full variable domain (remainder filled in from reference TRBV15 and TRBJ2-3): DAMVIQNPRYQVTQFGKPVTLSCSQTLNHNVMYWYQQKSSQAPKLLFHYYDKDFNNEADTPDNFQSRRPNTSFCFLDIRSPGLGDTAMYLCATSSLTDTQYFGPGTRLTVL.

The rearrangement links TRBV4-2 to TRBJ1-1; unclear D gene. V was cut by 0 bases and J by 12 bases, with 11 bases left in between. The CDR3 spans 12 residues. From germline, CDR1 is LGHNA and CDR2 YNFKEQ. CDR3 amino acids: CASSQDRGIPFF. CDR3 coding DNA: TGTGCCAGCAGCCAAGATCGAGGTATACCTTTCTTT.

The chain is built from TRBV9 and TRBJ1-1, with TRBD1 identical over 8 bases. The CDR3 spans 13 residues. The trim removed 4 bases at V and 6 bases at J, leaving 5 bases unmatched. Germline V CDR1 and CDR2: SGDLS, YYNGEE. The CDR3 coding sequence is TGTGCCAGCAGCTCCAGACAGGGGTCTGAAGCTTTCTTT. It codes for CASSSRQGSEAFF.

The chain recombines TRBV18 with TRBJ1-4; D possibly corresponds to TRBD1 (6 bases). V lost 2 bases to trimming and J lost 6 bases, with 19 bases between them. The CDR3 is 17 amino acids. Germline V lookup: CDR1 KGHSH, CDR2 LQKENI. CDR3 residues: CASSPSFIGTKDEKLFF. As DNA, the CDR3 is TGTGCCAGCTCACCATCTTTTATAGGGACAAAAGATGAAAAACTGTTTTTT. Complete variable domain (other parts from reference TRBV18 and TRBJ1-4): NAGVMQNPRHLVRRRGQEARLRCSPMKGHSHVYWYRQLPEEGLKFMVYLQKENIIDESGMPKERFSAEFPKEGPSILRIQQVVRGDSAAYFCASSPSFIGTKDEKLFFGSGTQLSVL.

The chain has TRBV5-6 and TRBJ2-1, with 11 bases lining up with TRBD1. This CDR3 comprises 16 residues. Germline V gene lookup returns CDR1 SGHDT and CDR2 YYEEEE. V gave up 1 base and J gave up 4 bases; unmatched junction bases: 4. CDR3: CASSLYGTGGYNEQFF. CDR3 nucleotides: TGTGCCAGCAGCTTGTATGGGACAGGGGGGTACAATGAGCAGTTCTTC.

The V and J genes are TRBV7-8 and TRBJ1-3; 8 bases line up with TRBD1. Germline V gene data show CDR1 as SGHVS and CDR2 as FQNEAQ. There are 15 residues in the CDR3. V lost 5 bases and J lost 2; bases outside the gene matches: 5. The CDR3 loop is CASSLTGGAGNTIYF. The DNA for the CDR3 is TGTGCCAGCAGCCTTACAGGGGGGGCTGGAAACACCATATATTTT.

The DNA for the CDR3 is TGTGCCAGCAGTTCCCGTCCCGGGGGGAACCAGCCCCAGCATTTT. This gives the protein CASSSRPGGNQPQHF. This chain links TRBV2 with TRBJ1-5; D perhaps matches TRBD1 (5 bases). Trimming took off 5 bases at V and 7 bases at J, with 18 bases between the two ends. In germline, CDR1 is SNHLY, CDR2 FYNNEI. CDR3 size: 15 residues.

The rearrangement uses TRBV30 and TRBJ1-4, with 9 bases matching TRBD1. Losses at the gene ends were 4 bases for V and 8 bases for J; bases not matched to a gene: 17. CDR1 is GTSNPN, CDR2 SVGIG, per germline (reference sequence). This CDR3 has 17 amino acids. CDR3 nucleotide sequence: TGTGCCTGGACCGAGCCGGGACAGGGTTTGATCATGGAAAAACTGTTTTTT. Translation gives CAWTEPGQGLIMEKLFF.

This chain connects TRBV7-9 to TRBJ2-3, with D possibly TRBD1 on 6 matching bases. The germline V and J ends were trimmed by 0 bases and 5 bases, with 9 bases remaining between them. Germline-derived CDR1 and CDR2 are SEHNR and FQNEAQ (reference sequence). The CDR3 is 14 amino acids. Here the CDR3 DNA reads TGTGCCAGCAGCTTAGCTAGGGGGTTAGATACGCAGTATTTT. Residues: CASSLARGLDTQYF.

This rearrangement joins TRBV10-2 to TRBJ2-7; D may be TRBD2 (6 bases). Germline CDR1 reads WSHSY; CDR2 reads SAAADI. This CDR3 is 14 amino acids long. Trimming removed 5 bases at V and 7 bases at J, with 18 bases between. The DNA for the CDR3 is TGCGCCAGCAGTCAAGGACTAATAGGGAGGGAGCAGTACGTC. This gives the protein CASSQGLIGREQYV.